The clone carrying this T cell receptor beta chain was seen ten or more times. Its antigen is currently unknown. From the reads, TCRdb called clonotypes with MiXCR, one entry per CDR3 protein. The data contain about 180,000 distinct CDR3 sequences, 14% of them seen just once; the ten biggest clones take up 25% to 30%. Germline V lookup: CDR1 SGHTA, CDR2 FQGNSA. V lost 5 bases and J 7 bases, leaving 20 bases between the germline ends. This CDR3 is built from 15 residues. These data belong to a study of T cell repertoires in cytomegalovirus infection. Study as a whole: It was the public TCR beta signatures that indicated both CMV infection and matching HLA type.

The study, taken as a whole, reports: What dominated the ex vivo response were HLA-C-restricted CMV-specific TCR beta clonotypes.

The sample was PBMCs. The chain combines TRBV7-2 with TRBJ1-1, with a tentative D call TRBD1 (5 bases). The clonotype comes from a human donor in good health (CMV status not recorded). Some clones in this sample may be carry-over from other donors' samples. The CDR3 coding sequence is TGTGCCAGCAGCCCCCGAGAGAGTGGTAGGGGTGAAGCTTTCTTT. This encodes CASSPRESGRGEAFF.